Below, 2 T cell receptor beta chains from the same sample are listed, as sequenced in a study of blood T cells in healthy people across ages. Using a J-beta primer mix together with a sample-barcoded 5' primer, a second PCR was run for 7 to 11 cycles. TCRdb re-analysed the 5' RACE reads in MiXCR, keeping a single row per CDR3 protein. The sample records over 1,500,000 distinct CDR3 sequences, about 49% being singletons. What was sequenced was blood. The receptors were gathered from a woman in her 40s in good health.

The chain combines TRBV9 with TRBJ2-5; D could derive from TRBD1 or TRBD2 (5 bases each). The CDR3 has 13 residues. Between the trimmed V and J ends, which lost 2 bases and 7 bases, there was a span of 12 bases. Per the germline V gene, CDR1 is SGDLS and CDR2 is YYNGEE. The CDR3 coding sequence is TGTGCCAGCAGCGTTAAGGCCGGGGCGACCCAGTACTTC. As protein: CASSVKAGATQYF.

The V gene is TRBV4-3, the J gene TRBJ2-1; 10 bases align to TRBD2. The CDR3 has 17 residues. The germline CDR1 and CDR2 sequences are LGHNA and YSLEER. J gave up 5 bases and V 8 bases, and 15 bases lay outside the gene matches. This CDR3 is CASGRGSGGSDDNEQFF. CDR3 in DNA: TGCGCCAGCGGGCGGGGTAGCGGGGGGTCGGACGACAATGAGCAGTTCTTC.